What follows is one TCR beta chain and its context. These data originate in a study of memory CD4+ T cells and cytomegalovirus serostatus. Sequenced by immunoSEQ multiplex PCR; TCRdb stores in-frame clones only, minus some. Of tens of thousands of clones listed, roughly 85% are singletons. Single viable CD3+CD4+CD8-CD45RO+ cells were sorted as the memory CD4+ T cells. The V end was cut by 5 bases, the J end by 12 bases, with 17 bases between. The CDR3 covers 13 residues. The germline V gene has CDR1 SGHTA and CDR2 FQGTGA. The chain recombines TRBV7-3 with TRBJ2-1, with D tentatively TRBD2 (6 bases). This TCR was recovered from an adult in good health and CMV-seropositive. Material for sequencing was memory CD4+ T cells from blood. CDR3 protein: CASSPSRNSGQFF. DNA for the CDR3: TGTGCCAGCAGCCCCTCTAGGAATAGCGGGCAGTTCTTC. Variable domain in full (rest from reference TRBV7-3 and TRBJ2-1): GAGVSQTPSNKVTEKGKYVELRCDPISGHTALYWYRQSLGQGPEFLIYFQGTGAADDSGLPNDRFFAVRPEGSVSTLKIQRTERGDSAVYLCASSPSRNSGQFFGPGTRLTVL.